The 24 T cell receptor beta chains reported below all come from one sample, sequenced in a study of neurological immune-mediated disorders. Via MiXCR, TCRdb re-called the 5' RACE reads, giving one row per CDR3 protein. Of 20,000 or so distinct CDR3 sequences in the sample, around 7.6% were seen once. The sequenced sample was CD8+ T cells from blood. The origin of the receptors is a woman in her twenties or thirties with HTLV-1-associated myelopathy (HAM/TSP).

This clonotype has ten or more counts. This chain uses TRBV6-4 with TRBJ2-1; possibly TRBD1 or TRBD2 for D (6 bases each). Looked up from germline, CDR1 is MRHNA and CDR2 is SNTAGT. This CDR3 region has 15 residues. The ends were cut back, 0 bases at V and 6 bases at J, with 12 bases in the middle. Written as DNA, the CDR3 is TGTGCCAGCAGTGACTCAAAGGGGGGTTCCAATGAGCAGTTCTTC. Protein product: CASSDSKGGSNEQFF.

V is TRBV2 and J is TRBJ2-7, with 8 nucleotides matching TRBD2. Germline CDR1 is SNHLY and CDR2 is FYNNEI. V lost 5 bases, J lost 2 bases, and 5 bases stayed unmatched. This CDR3 region has 14 residues. The CDR3 protein is CASSPQAGAYEQYF. Here the CDR3 DNA reads TGTGCCAGCAGTCCCCAAGCGGGGGCCTACGAGCAGTACTTC. The full variable domain, completed using reference TRBV2 and TRBJ2-7, is EPEVTQTPSHQVTQMGQEVILRCVPISNHLYFYWYRQILGQKVEFLVSFYNNEISEKSEIFDDQFSVERPDGSNFTLKIRSTKLEDSAMYFCASSPQAGAYEQYFGPGTRLTVT.

This clonotype has ten or more counts. The rearrangement links TRBV3-1 to TRBJ2-1; D gene ambiguous. CDR3 length: 14 amino acids. Trimming pared 5 bases from V and 8 bases from J, leaving 16 bases between. Germline assignment: CDR1 LGHDT and CDR2 YNNKEL (reference sequence). The CDR3: CASSYSPLPHEQFF. The CDR3 DNA follows: TGTGCCAGCAGCTACTCTCCTTTGCCGCATGAGCAGTTCTTC.

This clonotype was recorded many times. The chain has TRBV4-2 and TRBJ2-3; 12 bases match TRBD2. Germline CDR1 is LGHNA and CDR2 is YNFKEQ. The trim removed 3 bases at V and 3 bases at J, leaving 4 bases unmatched. This CDR3 comprises 16 residues. CDR3 sequence: CASSQALAGGTDTQYF. Here the CDR3 DNA reads TGTGCCAGCAGCCAGGCTCTAGCGGGGGGGACAGATACGCAGTATTTT.

Many counts were recorded for this clonotype. The CDR3 here is CSVGDNHYGYTF. CDR3 nucleotides: TGCAGCGTTGGTGACAACCACTATGGCTACACCTTC. The rearrangement links TRBV29-1 to TRBJ1-2; D call uncertain. Trimming removed 4 bases from V and 3 bases from J, with 9 bases in between. From germline, CDR1 is SQVTM and CDR2 ANQGSEA. The length of the CDR3 is 12 residues. The whole variable domain, filled in from reference TRBV29-1 and TRBJ1-2, reads SAVISQKPSRDICQRGTSLTIQCQVDSQVTMMFWYRQQPGQSLTLIATANQGSEATYESGFVIDKFPISRPNLTFSTLTVSNMSPEDSSIYLCSVGDNHYGYTFGSGTRLTVV.

This clonotype was observed at least ten times. The V and J genes are TRBV4-1 and TRBJ2-2; D perhaps matches TRBD1 (5 bases). Germline CDR1 and CDR2: MGHRA and YSYEKL. Deletions cut 8 bases from V and 2 bases from J, with 21 bases between. The CDR3 totals 17 residues. CDR3 bases: TGCGCCAGCCGACTCTATCCGCGGACATTCAACACCGGGGAGCTGTTTTTT. It is translated as CASRLYPRTFNTGELFF.

This clonotype was observed many times. This sequence joins TRBV20-1 and TRBJ2-1; 8 nucleotides agree with TRBD2. The germline CDR1 and CDR2 sequences are DFQATT and SNEGSKA (reference sequence). J gave up 6 bases and V 6 bases, and 13 bases lay outside the gene matches. The CDR3 covers 15 residues. CDR3 sequence reads: CSADLLAGRGNEQFF. CDR3 coding DNA: TGCAGTGCAGACCTCTTAGCGGGGAGAGGCAATGAGCAGTTCTTC.

This clonotype was picked up many times. The rearrangement links TRBV12-3 or TRBV12-4 to TRBJ2-2; 10 bases line up with TRBD2. CDR3 length: 18 residues. J gave up 0 bases and V 6 bases, and 10 bases lay outside the gene matches. The CDR3, as DNA: TGTGCCAGCAGGCCTAGCGGGGGAAGAAACGCGAACACCGGGGAGCTGTTTTTT. Its protein product is CASRPSGGRNANTGELFF.

This clonotype came up many times. The chain combines TRBV6-2 or TRBV6-3 with TRBJ1-2, with 10 bases aligning to TRBD1. Germline CDR1 and CDR2: MNHEY and SVGEGT. With 8 bases clipped from V and 4 bases from J, the junction kept 7 bases outside the gene matches. The CDR3 consists of 14 residues. The CDR3 nucleotides read TGTGCCAGCCTCCCAGGGACAGGGGTCTATGGCTACACCTTC. It translates to CASLPGTGVYGYTF.

In the case of this clonotype: A read error may produce the germline difference seen at one junction end. This chain joins TRBV7-9 and TRBJ1-5; D is ambiguous. In germline, CDR1 is SEHNR, CDR2 FQNEAQ (reference sequence). CDR3 size: 12 residues. In DNA, the CDR3 is TGTGCCAACAGCTTAGGGCCACGGACCCAGCATTTT. It translates to CANSLGPRTQHF.

This clonotype was detected ten times or more. V gene TRBV20-1 combines with J gene TRBJ2-6; the D gene is possibly TRBD1 (5 bases). V gave up 0 bases and J gave up 0 bases, with 9 bases separating them. The CDR3 spans 16 residues. Germline V lookup: CDR1 DFQATT, CDR2 SNEGSKA (reference sequence). Here the CDR3 reads CSAREGEVSGANVLTF. In nucleotides, the CDR3 is TGCAGTGCTAGAGAAGGGGAAGTCTCTGGGGCCAACGTCCTGACTTTC.

This clonotype turned up a few times. The rearrangement uses TRBV6-5 and TRBJ2-3; D tentatively reads TRBD1 or TRBD2 (6 bases each). CDR1 and CDR2 (germline): MNHEY, SVGAGI. Trimming left V 8 bases short and J 0 bases short, with 12 bases between. The CDR3 totals 14 residues. The CDR3 here is CASGGPSSTDTQYF. The CDR3 bases are TGTGCCAGCGGGGGGCCCTCTAGCACAGATACGCAGTATTTT.

In this sample, this clonotype turned up many times. V gene TRBV5-1 combines with J gene TRBJ1-1; 11 bases agree with TRBD1. V dropped 4 bases and J dropped 4; count of bases not matched to a gene: 9. The CDR3 has 16 residues. The V gene's germline CDR1 is SGHRS and CDR2 YFSETQ. CDR3 in DNA: TGCGCCAGCAGCCTCAAGGGACAGGGGGATGGCACTGAAGCTTTCTTT. Translation gives CASSLKGQGDGTEAFF. Combining the CDR3 with reference TRBV5-1 and TRBJ1-1 gives the whole variable domain KAGVTQTPRYLIKTRGQQVTLSCSPISGHRSVSWYQQTPGQGLQFLFEYFSETQRNKGNFPGRFSGRQFSNSRSEMNVSTLELGDSALYLCASSLKGQGDGTEAFFGQGTRLTVV.

This clonotype appeared many times. V and J are TRBV20-1 and TRBJ1-1, with 10 nucleotides matching TRBD1. This CDR3 has 13 residues. Per germline, CDR1 DFQATT and CDR2 SNEGSKA (reference sequence). J lost 4 bases, V lost 5 bases, and 4 bases had no gene match. CDR3 coding DNA: TGCAGTGCTCATGGACAGGGGGTCACTGAAGCTTTCTTT. It is translated as CSAHGQGVTEAFF.

This clonotype showed up many times. The chain recombines TRBV5-1 with TRBJ1-3; D is unclear. The CDR3 has 11 amino acids. With 5 bases removed from V and 4 bases from J, the gap between germline ends came to 4 bases. Germline CDR1 SGHRS, CDR2 YFSETQ. The CDR3 loop reads CASREGNTIYF. The CDR3 nucleotides read TGCGCCAGCAGGGAAGGAAACACCATATATTTT.

There are many counts of this clonotype. The V call is TRBV20-1, the J call TRBJ2-7, with a possible D match to TRBD1 (5 bases). The germline gives CDR1 DFQATT, CDR2 SNEGSKA (reference sequence). The CDR3 sequence is 14 residues long. Deletions cut 6 bases from V and 4 bases from J, with 19 bases between. The CDR3: CSAETTETPYEQYF. The CDR3 DNA reads as TGCAGTGCCGAGACGACAGAAACGCCGTACGAGCAGTACTTC.

This clonotype was counted at least ten times. The chain joins TRBV12-3 or TRBV12-4 to TRBJ2-1; 12 positions agree with TRBD2. Trimming removed 4 bases from V and 0 bases from J; junction bases left unmatched: 7. The CDR3 loop spans 18 amino acids. In DNA, the CDR3 is TGTGCCAGCAGTTCCGGGACTAGCGGGCGCAGCTCCTACAATGAGCAGTTCTTC. Translation gives CASSSGTSGRSSYNEQFF.

V usage is TRBV9 and J usage is TRBJ1-2; TRBD1 is a possible D gene (5 bases). From germline, CDR1 is SGDLS and CDR2 YYNGEE. The CDR3 runs to 16 residues. Trimming took off 0 bases at V and 4 bases at J, with 16 bases between the two ends. CDR3 in amino acids: CASSVAGTAGSYGYTF. The CDR3 DNA sequence: TGTGCCAGCAGCGTAGCCGGGACGGCGGGGAGCTATGGCTACACCTTC.

This clonotype has a count of ten or more. This rearrangement joins TRBV19 to TRBJ1-5; maybe TRBD1 (5 bases). V was cut by 5 bases and J by 2 bases, with 16 bases left in between. The CDR3 spans 16 residues. Germline CDR1 LNHDA, CDR2 SQIVND (reference sequence). CDR3 protein: CASSPLGVLGNQPQHF. In nucleotides, the CDR3 is TGTGCCAGTAGTCCCTTAGGGGTGCTTGGCAATCAGCCCCAGCATTTT.

This clonotype showed up many times. This sequence joins TRBV6-6 and TRBJ2-7, with D possibly TRBD1 on 6 matching bases. V gave up 6 bases and J gave up 0 bases, with 12 bases separating them. There are 14 residues in the CDR3. Germline V gives CDR1 MNHNY, CDR2 SVGAGI (reference sequence). The CDR3 protein is CASSSDRSSYEQYF. CDR3 in DNA: TGTGCCAGCAGCTCCGACAGGAGCTCCTACGAGCAGTACTTC.

Many counts were recorded for this clonotype. The chain has TRBV20-1 and TRBJ2-5; D uncertain. The CDR3 runs to 12 residues. The germline V and J ends were trimmed by 0 bases and 4 bases, with 6 bases remaining between them. Per germline, CDR1 DFQATT and CDR2 SNEGSKA (reference sequence). The CDR3 loop is CSARDNRETQYF. CDR3 nucleotides: TGCAGTGCTAGAGATAACCGAGAGACCCAGTACTTC.

The sample holds many counts of this clonotype. J is TRBJ2-3 and V is TRBV6-4; the D gene could be TRBD1 or TRBD2 (6 bases each). This CDR3 comprises 16 residues. V was clipped by 3 bases and J by 0 bases, with 13 bases between them. In germline, CDR1 is MRHNA, CDR2 SNTAGT. This chain's CDR3 is CASSELGGRSTDTQYF. CDR3 in DNA: TGTGCCAGCAGTGAGTTAGGGGGGAGAAGCACAGATACGCAGTATTTT.

This clonotype has at least ten counts. The chain links TRBV7-9 to TRBJ2-7, with a weak D call TRBD2 (7 bases). Germline V gives CDR1 SEHNR, CDR2 FQNEAQ (reference sequence). The CDR3 has 15 amino acids. V lost 2 bases and J lost 6, with 17 bases in between. CDR3 protein: CASSLLFGGLREQYF. CDR3 bases: TGTGCCAGCAGCTTACTATTCGGGGGGCTCCGCGAGCAGTACTTC.

This clonotype was seen at least ten times. The chain has TRBV15 and TRBJ2-2; a weak D match, TRBD1 (6 bases). Trimming took 0 bases from V and 2 from J, leaving 7 bases between them. Looked up from germline, CDR1 is LNHNV and CDR2 is YYDKDF (reference sequence). This CDR3 contains 15 residues. CDR3 in amino acids: CATSREQGNTGELFF. The CDR3 nucleotides are TGTGCCACCAGCAGAGAACAGGGTAACACCGGGGAGCTGTTTTTT.